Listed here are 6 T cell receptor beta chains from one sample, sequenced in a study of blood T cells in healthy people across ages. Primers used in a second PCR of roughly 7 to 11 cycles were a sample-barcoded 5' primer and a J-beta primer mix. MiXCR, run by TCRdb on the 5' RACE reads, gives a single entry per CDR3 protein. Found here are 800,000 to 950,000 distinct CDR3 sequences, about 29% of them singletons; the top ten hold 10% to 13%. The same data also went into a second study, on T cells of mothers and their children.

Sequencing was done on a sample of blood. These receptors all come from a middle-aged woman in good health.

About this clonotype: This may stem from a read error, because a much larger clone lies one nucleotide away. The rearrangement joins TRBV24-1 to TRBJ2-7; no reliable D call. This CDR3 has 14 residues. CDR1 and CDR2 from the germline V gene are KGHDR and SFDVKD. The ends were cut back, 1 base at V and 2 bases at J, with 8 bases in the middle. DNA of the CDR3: TGTGCCACCAGTGATTTAGGACGCCCCTACGAGCAGTACTTC. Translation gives CATSDLGRPYEQYF.

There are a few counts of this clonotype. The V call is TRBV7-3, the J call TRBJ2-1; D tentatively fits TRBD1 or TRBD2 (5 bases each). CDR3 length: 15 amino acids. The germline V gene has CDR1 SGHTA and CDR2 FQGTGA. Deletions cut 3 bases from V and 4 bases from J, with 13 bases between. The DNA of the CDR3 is TGTGCCAGCAGCTTGACAGAGTCGGGGTACAATGAGCAGTTCTTC. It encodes CASSLTESGYNEQFF. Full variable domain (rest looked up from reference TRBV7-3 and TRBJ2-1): GAGVSQTPSNKVTEKGKYVELRCDPISGHTALYWYRQSLGQGPEFLIYFQGTGAADDSGLPNDRFFAVRPEGSVSTLKIQRTERGDSAVYLCASSLTESGYNEQFFGPGTRLTVL.

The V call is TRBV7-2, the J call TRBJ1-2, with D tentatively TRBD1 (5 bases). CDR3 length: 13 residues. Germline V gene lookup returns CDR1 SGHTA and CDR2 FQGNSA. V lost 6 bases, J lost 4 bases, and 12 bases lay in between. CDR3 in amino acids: CASSLQVAYGYTF. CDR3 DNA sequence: TGTGCCAGCAGTTTACAGGTCGCCTATGGCTACACCTTC.

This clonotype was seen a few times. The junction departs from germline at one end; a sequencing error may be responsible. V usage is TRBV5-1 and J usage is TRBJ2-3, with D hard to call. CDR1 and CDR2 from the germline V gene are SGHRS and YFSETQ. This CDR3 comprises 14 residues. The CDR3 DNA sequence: TGCGCCAGCAACTTGGTTCAAAGCACAGATACGCAGTATTTT. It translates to CASNLVQSTDTQYF. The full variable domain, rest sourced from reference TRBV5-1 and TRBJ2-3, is KAGVTQTPRYLIKTRGQQVTLSCSPISGHRSVSWYQQTPGQGLQFLFEYFSETQRNKGNFPGRFSGRQFSNSRSEMNVSTLELGDSALYLCASNLVQSTDTQYFGPGTRLTVL.

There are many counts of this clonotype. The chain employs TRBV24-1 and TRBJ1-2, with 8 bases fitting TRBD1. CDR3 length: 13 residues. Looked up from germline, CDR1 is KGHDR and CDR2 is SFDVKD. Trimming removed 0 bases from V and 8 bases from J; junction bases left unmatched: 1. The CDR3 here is CATSDLAGGGYTF. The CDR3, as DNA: TGTGCCACCAGTGATTTGGCAGGGGGCGGCTACACCTTC.

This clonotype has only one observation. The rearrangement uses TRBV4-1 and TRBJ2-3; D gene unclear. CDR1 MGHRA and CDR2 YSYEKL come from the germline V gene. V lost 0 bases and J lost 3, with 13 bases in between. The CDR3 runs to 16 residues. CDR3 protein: CASSQDDGYPTDTQYF. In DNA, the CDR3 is TGCGCCAGCAGCCAAGACGACGGATATCCAACAGATACGCAGTATTTT.